Below, 12 T cell receptor beta chains from the same sample are listed, as sequenced in a study of OX40 agonist ivuxolimab in advanced cancers. Sequencing used immunoSEQ multiplex PCR; TCRdb keeps in-frame clones, though not all of them. The repertoire consists of about 18,000 clones, with around 78% occurring once and the leading ten covering about 26%. The sample was CD4+ or CD8+ T cells sorted from blood, taken in a trial of the OX40 agonist ivuxolimab. The source of these receptors is an adult with an advanced solid tumor such as melanoma, head and neck, liver or kidney cancer.

This clone was counted only a few times. The V gene is TRBV2, the J gene TRBJ2-1; no clear D gene. The CDR3 covers 15 residues. Per germline, CDR1 SNHLY and CDR2 FYNNEI. V was trimmed by 4 bases and J by 0 bases, leaving 10 bases between them. In nucleotides, the CDR3 is TGTGCCAGCAGTGGGTTGTCAAGCTCCTACAATGAGCAGTTCTTC. Its translation: CASSGLSSSYNEQFF. The whole variable domain, remainder taken from reference TRBV2 and TRBJ2-1, is EPEVTQTPSHQVTQMGQEVILRCVPISNHLYFYWYRQILGQKVEFLVSFYNNEISEKSEIFDDQFSVERPDGSNFTLKIRSTKLEDSAMYFCASSGLSSSYNEQFFGPGTRLTVL.

V and J are TRBV7-2 and TRBJ1-3; a weak D match, TRBD1 (6 bases). The CDR3 contains 14 residues. The germline gives CDR1 SGHTA, CDR2 FQGNSA. V was trimmed by 3 bases and J by 3 bases, leaving 9 bases between them. CDR3 sequence: CASSFLDSGNTIYF. CDR3 sequence (DNA): TGTGCCAGCAGCTTCTTGGACAGTGGAAACACCATATATTTT.

The gene calls are TRBV2 and TRBJ2-5; D possibly corresponds to TRBD2 (5 bases). This CDR3 has 13 amino acids. CDR1 SNHLY and CDR2 FYNNEI come from the germline V gene. Trimming took off 8 bases at V and 2 bases at J, with 12 bases between the two ends. The DNA for the CDR3 is TGTGCCAGCTGCTCGGACTTACAAGAGACCCAGTACTTC. It encodes CASCSDLQETQYF.

The rearrangement joins TRBV7-9 to TRBJ1-5, with D perhaps matching TRBD1 (5 bases). Trimming removed 7 bases from V and 0 bases from J, with 10 bases in between. The CDR3 is 14 residues long. CDR1 and CDR2 from the germline V gene are SEHNR and FQNEAQ (reference sequence). The CDR3 nucleotides are TGTGCCAGCACCACGGGGCATAGCAATCAGCCCCAGCATTTT. Its protein product is CASTTGHSNQPQHF.

This rearrangement joins TRBV7-6 to TRBJ2-5; D is undetermined. Germline CDR1 SGHVS, CDR2 FNYEAQ. The V end was cut by 5 bases, the J end by 4 bases, with 14 bases between. The CDR3 runs to 14 residues. CDR3 coding DNA: TGTGCCAGCAGCCCTAGACCCGGCGGAGAGACCCAGTACTTC. It yields the protein CASSPRPGGETQYF.

The chain employs TRBV6-5 and TRBJ2-7; 8 nucleotides align to TRBD1. Germline V gives CDR1 MNHEY, CDR2 SVGAGI. The CDR3 runs 13 residues. Unmatched junction bases numbered 4, after V lost 7 bases and J lost 2 bases. CDR3 region: CASMDRAPYEQYF. CDR3 bases: TGTGCCAGCATGGACAGGGCCCCCTACGAGCAGTACTTC.

This clone was observed once. The rearrangement uses TRBV7-8 and TRBJ2-7, with D hard to call. Between the trimmed V and J ends, which lost 5 bases and 4 bases, there was a span of 21 bases. The germline gives CDR1 SGHVS, CDR2 FQNEAQ. The CDR3 is 16 residues long. Here the CDR3 DNA reads TGTGCCAGCAGCACAACCCAGTCCTTACCACTTTACGAGCAGTACTTC. This translates into CASSTTQSLPLYEQYF.

The V and J genes are TRBV5-1 and TRBJ2-7, with 8 bases matching TRBD1. V was pared by 4 bases and J by 2 bases, with 5 bases of the junction left unmatched. This CDR3 is 14 amino acids long. Germline assignment: CDR1 SGHRS and CDR2 YFSETQ. The CDR3 DNA reads as TGCGCCAGCAGCCCCACAGGGGGGACCTACGAGCAGTACTTC. It is translated as CASSPTGGTYEQYF.

This chain joins TRBV2 and TRBJ2-7; the match to TRBD1 covers 9 bases. The CDR3 runs 14 residues. With 1 base clipped from V and 4 bases from J, the junction kept 2 bases outside the gene matches. Germline lookup yields CDR1 SNHLY and CDR2 FYNNEI. CDR3 sequence (DNA): TGTGCCAGCAGTGAAGGGACAGGGGATTACGAGCAGTACTTC. Translated: CASSEGTGDYEQYF.

The chain uses TRBV28 and TRBJ1-5; a weak D match, TRBD1 (5 bases). CDR3 size: 11 residues. Germline assignment: CDR1 MDHEN and CDR2 SYDVKM. Trimming pared 8 bases from V and 11 bases from J, leaving 13 bases between. The CDR3 DNA follows: TGTGCCAGCCATTGGTTGGGGGCCCAGCATTTT. Translation: CASHWLGAQHF.

This clone turned up a few times. The rearrangement uses TRBV4-1 and TRBJ2-1; D is possibly TRBD2 (6 bases). The V gene lost 1 base and the J gene lost 3 bases, with 13 bases spanning the gap. This CDR3 region has 16 residues. The germline gives CDR1 MGHRA, CDR2 YSYEKL. The CDR3 is CASSQGATSSYNEQFF. Written as DNA, the CDR3 is TGCGCCAGCAGCCAAGGTGCCACTAGCAGCTACAATGAGCAGTTCTTC.

The chain recombines TRBV29-1 with TRBJ2-3; D might be TRBD2 (6 bases). This CDR3 is 15 amino acids long. The germline V and J ends were trimmed by 7 bases and 1 base, with 18 bases remaining between them. CDR1 is SQVTM, CDR2 ANQGSEA, per germline. The CDR3 nucleotides read TGCAGCGGGAATCCGCCGGGACTTGGCACAGATACGCAGTATTTT. Amino acids: CSGNPPGLGTDTQYF.